This TCR beta chain originates from a study of tumor-infiltrating lymphocytes in localized non-small cell lung cancer. In germline, CDR1 is ENHRY, CDR2 SYGVKD. The CDR3 has 14 amino acids. The V and J ends lost 6 bases and 6 bases, in that order; junction bases with no gene match: 6. Broader study findings: No T-cell fraction difference was seen between IM1 and IM2 tumors. Higher tumor T cell infiltration than in uninvolved lung was supported by TCRbeta sequencing.

Generated by immunoSEQ multiplex PCR, the TCRdb table keeps only in-frame clones and is missing some. The table has thousands of clones, around 77% seen once. With regard to this clone: Its cognate antigen is unknown.

The TCR was taken from a human donor with non-small cell lung cancer. Specimen: lung tumor tissue. The J gene is TRBJ1-5, the V gene TRBV10-3, with TRBD1 matching 9 bases. The DNA for the CDR3 is TGTGCCATCAGCCGGGACAGGGACGGTCAGCCCCAGCATTTT. Translating it yields CAISRDRDGQPQHF.